This TCR beta chain was recovered during a study of T cell responses to AZD1222 COVID-19 vaccine. The table came from immunoSEQ multiplex PCR; TCRdb's copy has only in-frame clones and leaves some out. The table has 95,000 to 110,000 clones, about nine tenths seen once; the top ten hold over 3.5%. Broader study findings: Nearly half of unique spike-specific TCRs reportedly avoided B.1.351 and B.1.1.7 mutated regions.

With respect to this clone: Its antigen is not known.

This CDR3 comprises 17 residues. CDR1 and CDR2 (germline): SGHVS, FQNEAQ. Deletions cut 0 bases from V and 2 bases from J, with 15 bases between. The TCR originated in an adult in good health. V and J are TRBV7-8 and TRBJ2-3; D not resolved. The sample was peripheral blood, taken on day 0 of AZD1222 vaccination. The CDR3, as DNA: TGTGCCAGCAGCTTAGCAGGTTCCTCGACCCTCACAGATACGCAGTATTTT. Its translation: CASSLAGSSTLTDTQYF.